The rows below give T cell receptor beta chains drawn from one sample of a study of blood T cell repertoires in COVID-19. Libraries were prepared by immunoSEQ multiplex PCR; TCRdb keeps only in-frame clonotypes and omits some of them. Of 12,000 or so clones in the sample, 80% to 90% are singletons; the top ten hold approximately 3.8%. Material: peripheral blood. These receptor sequences come from a woman aged 55 to 70 with acute or convalescent COVID-19. Each CDR3 is given with its conserved first and last residue. The D gene is left open where the match is weak. Not every row has a clone size; where given, it reads once, few, many or a size class.

J: TRBJ1-2
V: TRBV21-1
D: NA
size: NA
length: 16
CDR3: CASSKMSVPSNYGYTF
DNA: TGTGCCAGCAGCAAAATGTCAGTACCCTCCAACTATGGCTACACCTTC

J: TRBJ1-1
V: TRBV5-4
D: NA
size: NA
length: 15
CDR3: CASSRPPGENTEAFF
DNA: TGTGCCAGCAGCAGACCCCCGGGAGAAAACACTGAAGCTTTCTTT

J: TRBJ1-4
V: TRBV7-2
D: TRBD1
size: NA
length: 14
CDR3: CASSSGTGGVKLFF
DNA: TGTGCCAGCAGCTCCGGGACAGGGGGCGTAAAACTGTTTTTT

J: TRBJ1-6
V: TRBV6-6
D: NA
size: NA
length: 15
CDR3: CASRPPAGIDSPLHF
DNA: TGTGCCAGCAGACCCCCGGCGGGGATCGATTCACCCCTCCACTTT

J: TRBJ2-5
V: TRBV3-1/TRBV3-2
D: TRBD2
size: NA
length: 16
CDR3: CASSADLTSDEETQYF
DNA: TGTGCCAGCAGCGCGGATCTAACTAGCGATGAAGAGACCCAGTACTTC

J: TRBJ1-4
V: TRBV5-6
D: NA
size: NA
length: 16
CDR3: CASSLAGGATNEKLFF
DNA: TGTGCCAGCAGCTTGGCCGGGGGTGCAACTAATGAAAAACTGTTTTTT

J: TRBJ2-2
V: TRBV7-6
D: NA
size: NA
length: 14
CDR3: CASSRGGATGELFF
DNA: TGTGCCAGCAGCAGGGGAGGAGCCACCGGGGAGCTGTTTTTT

J: TRBJ1-3
V: TRBV7-3
D: TRBD1
size: NA
length: 15
CDR3: CASSSDRVRKHTIYF
DNA: TGTGCCAGCAGCTCGGACAGGGTTCGAAAGCACACCATATATTTT

J: TRBJ2-3
V: TRBV4-2
D: TRBD2
size: few
length: 19
CDR3: CASSLSLSDSLAGWDTQYF
DNA: TGTGCCAGCAGCCTCTCCCTCTCCGATAGCCTAGCGGGTTGGGATACGCAGTATTTT

J: TRBJ1-1
V: TRBV6-1
D: NA
size: NA
length: 15
CDR3: CASSERRSGGTEAFF
DNA: TGTGCCAGCAGTGAAAGGAGGTCGGGAGGGACTGAAGCTTTCTTT

J: TRBJ1-2
V: TRBV4-1
D: NA
size: NA
length: 13
CDR3: CASSQEIPDGYTF
DNA: TGCGCCAGCAGCCAAGAAATCCCGGATGGCTACACCTTC

J: TRBJ2-3
V: TRBV5-6
D: TRBD2
size: NA
length: 16
CDR3: CASSLAVAGAADTQYF
DNA: TGTGCCAGCAGCTTGGCCGTAGCGGGGGCGGCAGATACGCAGTATTTT

J: TRBJ2-5
V: TRBV19
D: NA
size: NA
length: 17
CDR3: CASSIDRGIGGLETQYF
DNA: TGTGCCAGTAGTATAGATCGGGGCATAGGGGGTTTGGAGACCCAGTACTTC

J: TRBJ1-1
V: TRBV27
D: TRBD1
size: NA
length: 12
CDR3: CASARQGAEAFF
DNA: TGTGCCAGCGCTCGACAGGGGGCTGAAGCTTTCTTT

J: TRBJ1-2
V: TRBV7-9
D: NA
size: NA
length: 18
CDR3: CASSLTDLVHPYGYGYTF
DNA: TGTGCCAGCAGCCTGACTGACCTAGTGCACCCCTATGGCTATGGCTACACCTTC

J: TRBJ2-1
V: TRBV4-2
D: TRBD2
size: NA
length: 16
CDR3: CASSPGAGGTYNEQFF
DNA: TGTGCCAGCAGCCCAGGAGCGGGGGGTACCTACAATGAGCAGTTCTTC

J: TRBJ1-1
V: TRBV10-3
D: NA
size: few
length: 16
CDR3: CAISGRYPNMNTEAFF
DNA: TGTGCCATCAGTGGGCGGTATCCCAACATGAACACTGAAGCTTTCTTT

J: TRBJ1-1
V: TRBV3-1/TRBV3-2
D: NA
size: once
length: 12
CDR3: CASSQGGDRAFF
DNA: TGTGCCAGCAGCCAGGGGGGAGATCGAGCTTTCTTT

J: TRBJ2-3
V: TRBV2
D: NA
size: few
length: 13
CDR3: CASSETASSVRYF
DNA: TGTGCCAGCAGTGAAACGGCGTCGAGCGTGCGGTATTTT

J: TRBJ2-7
V: TRBV13
D: NA
size: NA
length: 13
CDR3: CASTPPGTSEQYF
DNA: TGTGCCAGCACCCCACCGGGGACATCCGAGCAGTACTTC

J: TRBJ2-5
V: TRBV9
D: NA
size: once
length: 14
CDR3: CASSVGTHQETQYF
DNA: TGTGCCAGCAGCGTAGGGACACACCAAGAGACCCAGTACTTC

J: TRBJ1-4
V: TRBV4-2
D: TRBD1
size: NA
length: 19
CDR3: CASSRIVRDRRSPYEKLFF
DNA: TGTGCCAGCAGCCGAATAGTCAGGGACAGGAGATCTCCTTATGAAAAACTGTTTTTT

J: TRBJ1-1
V: TRBV5-1
D: TRBD1
size: NA
length: 13
CDR3: CASTRQGSTEAFF
DNA: TGCGCCAGCACCAGACAGGGGAGCACTGAAGCTTTCTTT

J: TRBJ2-5
V: TRBV11-3
D: NA
size: NA
length: 15
CDR3: CASSSQDSRKETQYF
DNA: TGTGCCAGCAGCTCCCAAGACAGTCGTAAGGAGACCCAGTACTTC

J: TRBJ2-7
V: TRBV4-1
D: NA
size: NA
length: 16
CDR3: CASSEGAGAATYEQYF
DNA: TGCGCCAGCAGCGAGGGCGCGGGGGCGGCGACCTACGAGCAGTACTTC

J: TRBJ1-1
V: TRBV6-5
D: TRBD1
size: NA
length: 14
CDR3: CASIRTGMNTEAFF
DNA: TGTGCCAGCATACGGACAGGAATGAACACTGAAGCTTTCTTT

J: TRBJ1-5
V: TRBV6-6
D: TRBD1
size: NA
length: 18
CDR3: CASSRVGTGMWSNQPQHF
DNA: TGTGCCAGCAGTCGGGTGGGGACAGGGATGTGGAGCAATCAGCCCCAGCATTTT

J: TRBJ1-1
V: TRBV6-6
D: TRBD1
size: few
length: 14
CDR3: CASIRDRAFTEAFF
DNA: TGTGCCAGCATCCGTGACAGGGCGTTTACTGAAGCTTTCTTT

J: TRBJ1-1
V: TRBV3-1/TRBV3-2
D: TRBD1
size: few
length: 12
CDR3: CASTDRGRRAFF
DNA: TGTGCCAGCACTGACAGGGGGAGGAGAGCTTTCTTT

J: TRBJ1-5
V: TRBV20-1
D: TRBD1
size: NA
length: 16
CDR3: CSASPEGAYSNQPQHF
DNA: TGCAGTGCTAGTCCAGAGGGGGCCTATAGCAATCAGCCCCAGCATTTT

J: TRBJ2-5
V: TRBV29-1
D: TRBD2
size: NA
length: 14
CDR3: CSVASGGREETQYF
DNA: TGCAGCGTTGCAAGCGGGGGCCGGGAAGAGACCCAGTACTTC

J: TRBJ2-3
V: TRBV5-1
D: NA
size: once
length: 15
CDR3: CASSLNRASTDTQYF
DNA: TGCGCCAGCAGCTTGAACAGGGCTAGCACAGATACGCAGTATTTT

J: TRBJ1-1
V: TRBV5-3
D: NA
size: NA
length: 17
CDR3: CARSLPLAAAMNTEAFF
DNA: TGTGCCAGAAGCTTGCCCTTAGCCGCCGCAATGAACACTGAAGCTTTCTTT

J: TRBJ2-6
V: TRBV12-5
D: NA
size: once
length: 14
CDR3: CASLRGSGANVLTF
DNA: TGTGCTAGTCTAAGGGGCAGTGGGGCCAACGTCCTGACTTTC

J: TRBJ2-3
V: TRBV20-1
D: TRBD2
size: NA
length: 17
CDR3: CSASWPARGTSTDTQYF
DNA: TGCAGTGCTAGTTGGCCTGCGCGGGGGACTTCCACAGATACGCAGTATTTT

J: TRBJ2-4
V: TRBV7-6
D: TRBD1
size: NA
length: 13
CDR3: CASSSQGARIQYF
DNA: TGTGCCAGCAGCTCCCAGGGGGCGCGGATTCAGTACTTC

J: TRBJ2-1
V: TRBV6-5
D: TRBD2
size: NA
length: 13
CDR3: CASSYSSGGVQFF
DNA: TGTGCCAGCAGTTACTCTAGCGGGGGGGTTCAGTTCTTC

J: TRBJ1-5
V: TRBV19
D: NA
size: NA
length: 14
CDR3: CASSTGQRGQPQHF
DNA: TGTGCCAGTAGTACCGGACAGCGGGGTCAGCCCCAGCATTTT

J: TRBJ2-1
V: TRBV11-2
D: NA
size: few
length: 12
CDR3: CASSLEGLWLFF
DNA: TGTGCCAGCAGCTTAGAGGGACTCTGGTTGTTCTTC

J: TRBJ1-2
V: TRBV27
D: NA
size: NA
length: 13
CDR3: CASIPVVCYGYTF
DNA: TGTGCCAGCATCCCTGTCGTATGCTATGGCTACACCTTC

J: TRBJ1-1
V: TRBV3-1/TRBV3-2
D: NA
size: NA
length: 19
CDR3: CASSQDVGYFRGAGTEAFF
DNA: TGTGCCAGCAGCCAAGATGTGGGCTACTTTCGGGGGGCTGGCACTGAAGCTTTCTTT

J: TRBJ2-1
V: TRBV6-5
D: NA
size: once
length: 14
CDR3: CASSSTGSYNEQFF
DNA: TGTGCCAGCAGTTCTACGGGGTCTTACAATGAGCAGTTCTTC

J: TRBJ2-7
V: TRBV12-3/TRBV12-4
D: TRBD1
size: NA
length: 13
CDR3: CASRSDRGDEQYF
DNA: TGTGCCAGCAGATCGGACAGGGGAGATGAGCAGTACTTC

J: TRBJ2-3
V: TRBV9
D: TRBD2
size: NA
length: 18
CDR3: CASSPLGGGRYAQDTQYF
DNA: TGTGCCAGCAGCCCTCTTGGCGGGGGGAGATATGCTCAGGATACGCAGTATTTT

J: TRBJ1-1
V: TRBV10-3
D: NA
size: NA
length: 15
CDR3: CAIRRDSVMNTEAFF
DNA: TGTGCCATCAGGAGAGACAGTGTCATGAACACTGAAGCTTTCTTT

J: TRBJ2-6
V: TRBV4-2
D: NA
size: few
length: 18
CDR3: CASSQDAGWSSGANVLTF
DNA: TGTGCCAGCAGCCAAGATGCGGGGTGGAGTTCTGGGGCCAACGTCCTGACTTTC

J: TRBJ2-1
V: TRBV9
D: NA
size: NA
length: 14
CDR3: CASSVSPIALEQFF
DNA: TGTGCCAGCAGCGTAAGCCCTATAGCCCTTGAGCAGTTCTTC

J: TRBJ2-3
V: TRBV21-1
D: NA
size: NA
length: 17
CDR3: CASSAEGPLLGTDTQYF
DNA: TGTGCCAGCAGCGCGGAGGGGCCTCTTCTAGGGACAGATACGCAGTATTTT

J: TRBJ2-3
V: TRBV11-3
D: NA
size: NA
length: 16
CDR3: CASSHIRGRGTDTQYF
DNA: TGTGCCAGCAGCCATATCCGGGGTCGCGGCACAGATACGCAGTATTTT

J: TRBJ1-5
V: TRBV19
D: NA
size: NA
length: 12
CDR3: CASSLRNQPQHF
DNA: TGTGCCAGTAGTCTACGCAATCAGCCCCAGCATTTT

J: TRBJ1-6
V: TRBV11-3
D: NA
size: once
length: 14
CDR3: CASSRSTGNSPLHF
DNA: TGTGCCAGCAGCCGCTCGACGGGAAATTCACCCCTCCACTTT

J: TRBJ2-3
V: TRBV9
D: NA
size: NA
length: 13
CDR3: CASSVAGADTQYF
DNA: TGTGCCAGCAGCGTGGCAGGGGCAGATACGCAGTATTTT